This T cell receptor (beta chain) is from a study of CD8 T cells in ankylosing spondylitis. This clonotype was seen many times. Its antigen remains unidentified. General observations from the study: Both synovial fluid and blood in reactive arthritis had previously been reported to carry some motif variants. The authors reported significant enrichment of disease-linked clones in matched ankylosing spondylitis synovial fluid.

Construction of TCR beta libraries was performed using quantitative 5'-RACE with molecular barcodes. From the 5' RACE reads, TCRdb called clonotypes with MiXCR, one entry per CDR3 protein. Here the sample spans 150,000 to 200,000 distinct CDR3 sequences, 15% to 20% being singletons. Germline lookup yields CDR1 MDHEN and CDR2 SYDVKM. V was pared by 6 bases and J by 4 bases, with 4 bases between. The length of the CDR3 is 10 residues. The TCR sequence derives from a male donor under 35 with ankylosing spondylitis or in good health (not recorded which). The sequenced material came from blood, either unsorted or a sorted T cell fraction (not recorded which). The chain couples TRBV28 to TRBJ2-7; D uncertain. CDR3: CASSRYEQYF. The CDR3 nucleotides read TGTGCCAGCAGCCGATACGAGCAGTACTTC.